One sample yielded the 5 T cell receptor beta chains listed below, sequenced in a study of T cells in narcolepsy. Using immunoSEQ multiplex PCR, the repertoire was profiled, and TCRdb retains in-frame clones only, with some absent. The data hold about 24,000 clones, with 65% to 90% observed a single time. Material: memory (CD45RA-) CD4+ T cells from blood. These receptors came from a human donor in good health.

This chain connects TRBV6-6 to TRBJ2-7, with 7 nucleotides matching TRBD2. This CDR3 is 15 amino acids long. The germline CDR1 and CDR2 sequences are MNHNY and SVGAGI (reference sequence). J lost 4 bases, V lost 1 base, and 7 bases had no gene match. DNA for the CDR3: TGTGCCAGCAGTTACTGGCGGGAGCCCAGTTACGAGCAGTACTTC. It yields the protein CASSYWREPSYEQYF.

The chain carries TRBV14 and TRBJ1-5; TRBD1 matches 7 bases. This CDR3 is built from 14 residues. Trimming removed 6 bases from V and 9 bases from J; junction bases left unmatched: 11. The V gene's germline CDR1 is SGHDN and CDR2 FVKESK. The CDR3 here is CASSSGQFGGPQHF. The CDR3 bases are TGTGCCAGCAGTTCGGGACAGTTTGGAGGGCCCCAGCATTTT.

DNA of the CDR3: TGTGCCAGCAGATCTAGCGGGGACTACAATGAGCAGTTCTTC. It specifies CASRSSGDYNEQFF. The chain is built from TRBV6-6 and TRBJ2-1; 9 bases match TRBD2. The CDR3 contains 14 residues. V was pared by 6 bases and J by 3 bases, with 3 bases of the junction left unmatched. The germline CDR1 and CDR2 sequences are MNHNY and SVGAGI (reference sequence).

This clone showed up just once. This chain uses TRBV6-5 with TRBJ2-7, with 8 bases matching TRBD1. From germline, CDR1 is MNHEY and CDR2 SVGAGI. This CDR3 is 14 amino acids long. Losses at the gene ends were 7 bases for V and 1 base for J; bases not matched to a gene: 6. The CDR3 reads CASTVTGGSYEQYF. CDR3 DNA sequence: TGTGCCAGCACCGTAACAGGGGGTTCCTACGAGCAGTACTTC.

The V gene is TRBV5-1, the J gene TRBJ1-5; 8 nucleotides match TRBD1. The J segment lost 6 bases and the V segment lost 2 bases, leaving 1 base of the junction unmatched. Germline CDR1 SGHRS, CDR2 YFSETQ. The CDR3 covers 13 residues. This CDR3 is CASSFDRGQPQHF. The CDR3 coding sequence is TGCGCCAGCAGCTTTGACAGGGGTCAGCCCCAGCATTTT.